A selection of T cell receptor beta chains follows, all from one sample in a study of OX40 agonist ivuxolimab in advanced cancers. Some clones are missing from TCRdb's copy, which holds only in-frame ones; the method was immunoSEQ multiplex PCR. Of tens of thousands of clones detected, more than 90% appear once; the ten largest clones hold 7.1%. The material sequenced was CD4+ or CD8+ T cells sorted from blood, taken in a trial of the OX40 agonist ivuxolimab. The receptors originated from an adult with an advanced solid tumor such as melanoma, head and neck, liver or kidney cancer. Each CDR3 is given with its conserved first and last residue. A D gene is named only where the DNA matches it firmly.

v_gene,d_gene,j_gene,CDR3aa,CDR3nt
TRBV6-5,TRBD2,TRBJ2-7,CAIRASGTYEQYF,TGTGCCATACGGGCTAGCGGGACCTACGAGCAGTACTTC
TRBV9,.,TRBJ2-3,CASSVMGKPTDTQYF,TGTGCCAGCAGCGTTATGGGGAAACCCACAGATACGCAGTATTTT
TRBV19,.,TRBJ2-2,CASKKPWDTGELFF,TGTGCCAGTAAAAAGCCTTGGGACACCGGGGAGCTGTTTTTT
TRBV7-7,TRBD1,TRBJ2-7,CASSRQGDSEQYF,TGTGCTAGCAGTAGACAGGGGGATAGCGAGCAGTACTTC
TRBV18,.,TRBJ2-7,CASSPYEQYF,TGTGCCAGCTCCCCCTACGAGCAGTACTTC
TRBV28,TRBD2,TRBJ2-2,CASSPPGLASTGELFF,TGTGCCAGCAGTCCTCCGGGACTAGCGAGCACCGGGGAGCTGTTTTTT
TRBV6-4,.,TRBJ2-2,CASSDPNTGELFF,TGTGCCAGCAGTGACCCCAACACCGGGGAGCTGTTTTTT
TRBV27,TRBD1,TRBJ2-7,CASSQGQGYSYEQYF,TGTGCCAGCAGTCAGGGACAGGGATACTCCTACGAGCAGTACTTC
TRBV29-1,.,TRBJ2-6,CSVDDGRVLTF,TGCAGCGTGGATGACGGCCGCGTCCTGACTTTC
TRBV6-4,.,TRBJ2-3,CASSDQMGGPDTQYF,TGTGCCAGCAGTGACCAAATGGGCGGCCCAGATACGCAGTATTTT